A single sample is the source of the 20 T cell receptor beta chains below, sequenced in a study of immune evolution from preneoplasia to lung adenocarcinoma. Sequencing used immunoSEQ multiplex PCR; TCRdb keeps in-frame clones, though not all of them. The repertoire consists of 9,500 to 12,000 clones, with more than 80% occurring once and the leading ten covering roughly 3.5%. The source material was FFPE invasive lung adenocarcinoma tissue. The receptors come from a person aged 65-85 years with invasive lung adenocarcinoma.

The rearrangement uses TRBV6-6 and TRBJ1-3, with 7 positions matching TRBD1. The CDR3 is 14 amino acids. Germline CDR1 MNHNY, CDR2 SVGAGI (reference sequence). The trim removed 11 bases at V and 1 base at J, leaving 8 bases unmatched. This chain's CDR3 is CASQGTVSGNTIYF. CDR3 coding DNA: TGTGCCTCCCAGGGGACAGTTTCTGGAAACACCATATATTTT.

CDR3 sequence reads: CASSLRQDSSYNEQFF. The CDR3 DNA follows: TGTGCCAGCAGCTTACGGCAAGATAGCTCCTACAATGAGCAGTTCTTC. V usage is TRBV11-2 and J usage is TRBJ2-1; D remains ambiguous. Germline CDR1 is SGHAT and CDR2 is FQNNGV. CDR3 size: 16 residues. Deletions cut 2 bases from V and 0 bases from J, with 11 bases between.

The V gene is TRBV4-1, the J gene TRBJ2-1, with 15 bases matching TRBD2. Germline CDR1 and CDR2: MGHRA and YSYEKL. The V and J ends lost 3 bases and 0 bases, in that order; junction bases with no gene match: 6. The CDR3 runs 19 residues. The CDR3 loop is CASSHPGLAGGSSYNEQFF. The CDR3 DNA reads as TGCGCCAGCAGCCACCCGGGACTAGCGGGGGGCAGCTCCTACAATGAGCAGTTCTTC.

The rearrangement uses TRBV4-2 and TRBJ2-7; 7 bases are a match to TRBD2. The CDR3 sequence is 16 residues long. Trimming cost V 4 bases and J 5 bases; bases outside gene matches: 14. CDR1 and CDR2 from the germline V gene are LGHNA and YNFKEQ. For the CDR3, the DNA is TGTGCCAGCAGCCCAAACTTTGGCGGGAGTGCCGACGAGCAGTACTTC. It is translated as CASSPNFGGSADEQYF.

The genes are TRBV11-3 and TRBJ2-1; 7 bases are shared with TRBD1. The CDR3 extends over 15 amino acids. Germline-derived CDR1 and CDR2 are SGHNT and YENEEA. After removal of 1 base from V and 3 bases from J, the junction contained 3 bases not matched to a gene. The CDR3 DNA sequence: TGTGCCAGCAGCTTAGGACAGGGAAACTACAATGAGCAGTTCTTC. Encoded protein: CASSLGQGNYNEQFF. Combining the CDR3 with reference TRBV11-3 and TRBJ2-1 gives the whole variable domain EAGVVQSPRYKIIEKKQPVAFWCNPISGHNTLYWYLQNLGQGPELLIRYENEEAVDDSQLPKDRFSAERLKGVDSTLKIQPAELGDSAVYLCASSLGQGNYNEQFFGPGTRLTVL.

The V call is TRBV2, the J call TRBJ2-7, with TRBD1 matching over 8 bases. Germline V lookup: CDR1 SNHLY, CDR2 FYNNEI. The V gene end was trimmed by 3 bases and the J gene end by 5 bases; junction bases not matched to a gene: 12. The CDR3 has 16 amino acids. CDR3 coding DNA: TGTGCCAGCAGTGACCCTCCGGGACAGGTTAGGGACGAGCAGTACTTC. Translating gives CASSDPPGQVRDEQYF.

CDR3 amino acids: CASSFRGSNQPQHF. The DNA for the CDR3 is TGTGCCAGCAGTTTTCGGGGGAGCAATCAGCCCCAGCATTTT. The chain couples TRBV28 to TRBJ1-5; D perhaps matches TRBD1 (5 bases). With 3 bases removed from V and 1 base from J, the gap between germline ends came to 7 bases. The CDR3 loop spans 14 amino acids. Germline CDR1 MDHEN, CDR2 SYDVKM.

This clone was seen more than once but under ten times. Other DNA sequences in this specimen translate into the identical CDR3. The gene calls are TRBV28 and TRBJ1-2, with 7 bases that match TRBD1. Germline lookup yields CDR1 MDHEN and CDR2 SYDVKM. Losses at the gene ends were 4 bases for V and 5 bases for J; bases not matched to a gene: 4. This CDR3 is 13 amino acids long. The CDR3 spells CASSSGTDYGYTF. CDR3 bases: TGTGCCAGCAGTTCCGGGACAGATTATGGCTACACCTTC.

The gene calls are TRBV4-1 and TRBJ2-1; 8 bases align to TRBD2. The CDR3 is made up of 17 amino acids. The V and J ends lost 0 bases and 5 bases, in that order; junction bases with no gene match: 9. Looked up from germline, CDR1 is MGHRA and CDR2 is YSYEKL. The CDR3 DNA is TGCGCCAGCAGCCAAGATTTGGCGGGGGGCCCTCACAATGAGCAGTTCTTC. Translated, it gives CASSQDLAGGPHNEQFF.

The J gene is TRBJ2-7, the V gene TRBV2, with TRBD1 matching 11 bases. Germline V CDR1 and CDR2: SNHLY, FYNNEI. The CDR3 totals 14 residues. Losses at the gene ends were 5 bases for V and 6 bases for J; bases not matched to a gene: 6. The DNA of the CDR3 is TGTGCCAGCAGTCACGGACAGGGGGCTTCCGAGCAGTACTTC. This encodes CASSHGQGASEQYF.

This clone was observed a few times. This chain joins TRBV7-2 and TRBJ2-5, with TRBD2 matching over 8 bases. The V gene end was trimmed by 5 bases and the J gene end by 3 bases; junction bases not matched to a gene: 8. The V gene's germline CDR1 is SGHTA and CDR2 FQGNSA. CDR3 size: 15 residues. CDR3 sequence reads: CASSPSGTREETQYF. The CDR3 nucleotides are TGTGCCAGCAGCCCCTCCGGGACTAGAGAAGAGACCCAGTACTTC.

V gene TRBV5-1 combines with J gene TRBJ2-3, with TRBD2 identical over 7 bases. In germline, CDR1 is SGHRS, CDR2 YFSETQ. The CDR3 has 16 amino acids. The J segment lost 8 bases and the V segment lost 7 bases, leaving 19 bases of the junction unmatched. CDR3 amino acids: CASCIGGGRREATQYF. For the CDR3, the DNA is TGCGCCAGCTGCATTGGTGGGGGTAGACGGGAGGCTACGCAGTATTTT.

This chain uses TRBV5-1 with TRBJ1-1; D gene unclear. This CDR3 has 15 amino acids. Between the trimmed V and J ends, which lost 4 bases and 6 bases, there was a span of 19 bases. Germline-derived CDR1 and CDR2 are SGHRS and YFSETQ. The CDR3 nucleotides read TGCGCCAGCAGCCCGGTTACATCGGCCCGGGCTGAAGCTTTCTTT. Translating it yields CASSPVTSARAEAFF.

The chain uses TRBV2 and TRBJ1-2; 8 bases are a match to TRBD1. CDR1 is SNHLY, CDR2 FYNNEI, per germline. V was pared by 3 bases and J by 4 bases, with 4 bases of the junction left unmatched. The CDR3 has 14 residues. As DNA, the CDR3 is TGTGCCAGCAGTGATGACAGGGGCATCTATGGCTACACCTTC. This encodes CASSDDRGIYGYTF.

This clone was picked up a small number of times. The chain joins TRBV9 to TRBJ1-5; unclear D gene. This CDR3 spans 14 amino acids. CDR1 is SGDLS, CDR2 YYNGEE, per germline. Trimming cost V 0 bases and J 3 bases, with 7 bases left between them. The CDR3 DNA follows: TGTGCCAGCAGCGTAGCGGGCACCAATCAGCCCCAGCATTTT. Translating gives CASSVAGTNQPQHF.

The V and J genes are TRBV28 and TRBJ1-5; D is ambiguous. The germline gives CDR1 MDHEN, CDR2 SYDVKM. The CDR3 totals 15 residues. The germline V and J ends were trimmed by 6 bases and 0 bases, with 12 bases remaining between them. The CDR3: CASRIMENSNQPQHF. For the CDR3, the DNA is TGTGCCAGCAGAATTATGGAAAATAGCAATCAGCCCCAGCATTTT. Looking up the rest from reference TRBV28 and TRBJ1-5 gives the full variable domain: DVKVTQSSRYLVKRTGEKVFLECVQDMDHENMFWYRQDPGLGLRLIYFSYDVKMKEKGDIPEGYSVSREKKERFSLILESASTNQTSMYLCASRIMENSNQPQHFGDGTRLSIL.

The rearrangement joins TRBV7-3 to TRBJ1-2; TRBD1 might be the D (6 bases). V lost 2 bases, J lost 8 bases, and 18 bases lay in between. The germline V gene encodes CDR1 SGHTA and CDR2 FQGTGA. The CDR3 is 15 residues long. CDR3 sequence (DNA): TGTGCCAGCAGCTTATCCCCTGGGTCAGGGGAAGGCTACACCTTC. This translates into CASSLSPGSGEGYTF.

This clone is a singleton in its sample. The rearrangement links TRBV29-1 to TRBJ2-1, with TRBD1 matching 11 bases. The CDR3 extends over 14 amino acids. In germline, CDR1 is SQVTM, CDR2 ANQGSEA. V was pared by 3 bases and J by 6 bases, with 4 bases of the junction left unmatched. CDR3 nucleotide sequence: TGCAGCGTTGATGGAGGGACAGGGGGCAATGAGCAGTTCTTC. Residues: CSVDGGTGGNEQFF.

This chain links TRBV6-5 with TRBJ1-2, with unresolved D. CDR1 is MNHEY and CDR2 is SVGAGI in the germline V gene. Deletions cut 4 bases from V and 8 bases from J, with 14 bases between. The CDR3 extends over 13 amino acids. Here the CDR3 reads CASSFLDGRGYTF. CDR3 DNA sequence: TGTGCCAGCAGTTTCCTGGACGGCCGAGGCTACACCTTC.

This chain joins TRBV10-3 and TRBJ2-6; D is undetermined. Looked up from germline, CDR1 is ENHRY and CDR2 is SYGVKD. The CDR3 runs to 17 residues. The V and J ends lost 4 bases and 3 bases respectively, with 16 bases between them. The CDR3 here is CAISGTLSQLGANVLTF. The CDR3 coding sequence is TGTGCCATCAGTGGGACCCTGAGCCAGCTTGGGGCCAACGTCCTGACTTTC.